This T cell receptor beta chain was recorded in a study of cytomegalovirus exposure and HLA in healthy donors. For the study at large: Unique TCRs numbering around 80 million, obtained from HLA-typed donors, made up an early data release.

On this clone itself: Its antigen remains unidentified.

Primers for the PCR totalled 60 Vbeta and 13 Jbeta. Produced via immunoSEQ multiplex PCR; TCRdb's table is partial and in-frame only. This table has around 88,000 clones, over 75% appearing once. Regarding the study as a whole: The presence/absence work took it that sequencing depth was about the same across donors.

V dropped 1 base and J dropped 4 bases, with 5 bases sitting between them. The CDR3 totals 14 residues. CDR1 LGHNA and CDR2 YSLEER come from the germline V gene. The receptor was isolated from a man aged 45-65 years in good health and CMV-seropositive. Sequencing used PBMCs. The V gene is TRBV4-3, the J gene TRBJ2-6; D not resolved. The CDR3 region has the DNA TGCGCCAGCAGCCAAGCAGGAGGGGCCAACGTCCTGACTTTC. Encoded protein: CASSQAGGANVLTF.